Listed below are T cell receptor beta chains from one sample, sequenced in a study of cytotoxic CD8 clonotypes in ibrutinib-treated CLL. Sequenced by immunoSEQ multiplex PCR; TCRdb stores in-frame clones only, minus some. The table has roughly 250,000 clones, 70% seen once. Material: PBMCs, obtained after 24 months of ibrutinib treatment. These receptors were collected from a human donor with chronic lymphocytic leukemia. Each CDR3 is given with its conserved first and last residue. The D gene is left open where the match is weak. The size of a clone is reported for some rows only, either as once, few or many, or as a class for expanded clones.

D gene	clone size	V gene	J gene	CDR3 protein	CDR3 DNA
-	-	TRBV4-2	TRBJ2-7	CASSPDVSYEQYF	TGTGCCAGCAGCCCAGACGTGTCCTACGAGCAGTACTTC
-	few	TRBV2	TRBJ1-2	CASRVQGLAGGYTF	TGTGCCAGCAGGGTACAGGGACTGGCGGGTGGCTACACCTTC
TRBD2	-	TRBV4-3	TRBJ2-2	CASSQGTSFGGELFF	TGCGCCAGCAGCCAGGGGACTAGCTTTGGCGGGGAGCTGTTTTTT
-	-	TRBV14	TRBJ1-5	CASSQGQTQPQHF	TGTGCCAGCAGCCAAGGACAGACTCAGCCCCAGCATTTT
-	once	TRBV25-1	TRBJ2-5	CASSPPSGWGETQYF	TGTGCCAGCAGTCCCCCCAGCGGGTGGGGGGAGACCCAGTACTTC
-	few	TRBV5-1	TRBJ2-1	CASSLTEGGAYNEQFF	TGCGCCAGCAGCTTAACCGAGGGGGGCGCCTACAATGAGCAGTTCTTC
-	few	TRBV18	TRBJ1-2	CASSPSGYGYTF	TGTGCCAGCTCACCTTCGGGCTATGGCTACACCTTC
-	-	TRBV27	TRBJ2-6	CASRDGTGANVLTF	TGTGCCAGCAGGGACGGGACCGGGGCCAACGTCCTGACTTTC
-	-	TRBV5-6	TRBJ2-1	CASSLGTNEQFF	TGTGCCAGCAGCTTGGGGACCAATGAGCAGTTCTTC
-	-	TRBV5-4	TRBJ2-5	CASSLAGLRAQETQYF	TGTGCCAGCAGCTTGGCCGGTTTGCGGGCCCAAGAGACCCAGTACTTC
-	-	TRBV11-3	TRBJ2-7	CASSSTRNNEQYF	TGTGCCAGCAGCTCGACTAGAAACAACGAGCAGTACTTC
TRBD2	-	TRBV5-4	TRBJ2-3	CASSVLAGGLGGTDTQYF	TGTGCCAGCAGCGTACTAGCGGGTGGGCTCGGGGGGACAGATACGCAGTATTTT
TRBD1	-	TRBV29-1	TRBJ1-1	CSALSGQGGAEAFF	TGCAGCGCCCTTTCGGGACAGGGGGGTGCTGAAGCTTTCTTT